This record covers a single TCR beta chain. This entry belongs to a study of blood T cell repertoires in COVID-19. For the study at large: Some COVID-19 samples were acute and others convalescent; all came from the United States, Italy and Spain. In each case, the material was cDNA or gDNA derived from T cells, B-cell-depleted T cells, or PBMCs.

Per the germline V gene, CDR1 is SGHAT and CDR2 is FQNNGV. The CDR3 runs 14 residues. The V gene lost 5 bases and the J gene lost 0 bases, with 10 bases spanning the gap. In the authors' methods: Researchers report that nucleated cell counts were estimated from reference gene primer amplification. Sequencing used immunoSEQ multiplex PCR; TCRdb keeps in-frame clones, though not all of them. The DNA gave D and trimming, while V, J and clone size come from that table. The repertoire consists of 150,000 or so clones, with 85% to 90% occurring once and the leading ten covering around 10%. Seattle's cohort entered during active infection and was followed longitudinally.

The V call is TRBV11-2, the J call TRBJ1-2; maybe TRBD1 (5 bases). The sequence derives from a woman aged 65 to 85 with COVID-19, enrolled during active disease. Sequences were obtained from peripheral blood. CDR3 sequence (DNA): TGTGCCAGCAGCAGAGACAGAACTAACTATGGCTACACCTTC. Protein sequence: CASSRDRTNYGYTF.